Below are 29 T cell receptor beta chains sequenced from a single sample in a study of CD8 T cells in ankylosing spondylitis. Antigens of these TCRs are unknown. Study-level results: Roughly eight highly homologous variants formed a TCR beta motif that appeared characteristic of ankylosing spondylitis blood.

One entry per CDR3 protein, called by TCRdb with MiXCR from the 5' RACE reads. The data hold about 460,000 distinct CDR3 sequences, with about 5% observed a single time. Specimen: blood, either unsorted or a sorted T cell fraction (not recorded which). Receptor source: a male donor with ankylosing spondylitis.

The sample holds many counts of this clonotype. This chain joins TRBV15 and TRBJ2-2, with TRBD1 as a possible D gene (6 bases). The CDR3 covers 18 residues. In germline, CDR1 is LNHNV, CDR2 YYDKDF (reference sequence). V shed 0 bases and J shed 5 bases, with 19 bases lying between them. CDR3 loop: CATSRDYNAGAGTGELFF. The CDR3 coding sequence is TGTGCCACCAGCAGAGATTATAACGCAGGGGCCGGGACCGGGGAGCTGTTTTTT.

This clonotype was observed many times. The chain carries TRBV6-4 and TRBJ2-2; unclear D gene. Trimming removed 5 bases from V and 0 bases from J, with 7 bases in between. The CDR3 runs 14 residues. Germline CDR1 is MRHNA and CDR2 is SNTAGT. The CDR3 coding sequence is TGTGCCAGCAGTCGCCGGGCGAACACCGGGGAGCTGTTTTTT. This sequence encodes CASSRRANTGELFF.

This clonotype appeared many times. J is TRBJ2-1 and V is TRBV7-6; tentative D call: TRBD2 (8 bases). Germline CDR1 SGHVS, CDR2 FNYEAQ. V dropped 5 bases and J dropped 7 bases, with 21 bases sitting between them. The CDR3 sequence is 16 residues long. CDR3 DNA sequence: TGTGCCAGCAGCGTACAGGGGTGGCGGGGGGTTAATGAGCAGTTCTTC. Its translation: CASSVQGWRGVNEQFF.

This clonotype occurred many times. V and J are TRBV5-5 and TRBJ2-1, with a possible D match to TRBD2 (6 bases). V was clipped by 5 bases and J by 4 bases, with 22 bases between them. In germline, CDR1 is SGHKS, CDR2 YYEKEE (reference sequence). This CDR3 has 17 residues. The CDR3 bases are TGTGCCAGCAGGACGGCACTAGCAGGGATGGTATACAATGAGCAGTTCTTC. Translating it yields CASRTALAGMVYNEQFF.

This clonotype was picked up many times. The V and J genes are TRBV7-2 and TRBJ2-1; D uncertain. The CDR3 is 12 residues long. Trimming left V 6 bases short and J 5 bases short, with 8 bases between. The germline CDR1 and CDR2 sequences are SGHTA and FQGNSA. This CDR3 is CASSAFDNEQFF. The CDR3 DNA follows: TGTGCCAGCAGTGCCTTCGACAATGAGCAGTTCTTC.

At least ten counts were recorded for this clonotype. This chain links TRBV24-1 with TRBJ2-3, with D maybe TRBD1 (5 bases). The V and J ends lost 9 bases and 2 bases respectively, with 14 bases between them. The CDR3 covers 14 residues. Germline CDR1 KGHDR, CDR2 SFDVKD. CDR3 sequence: CATSQATDTDTQYF. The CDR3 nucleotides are TGTGCCACCTCACAGGCTACTGACACAGATACGCAGTATTTT.

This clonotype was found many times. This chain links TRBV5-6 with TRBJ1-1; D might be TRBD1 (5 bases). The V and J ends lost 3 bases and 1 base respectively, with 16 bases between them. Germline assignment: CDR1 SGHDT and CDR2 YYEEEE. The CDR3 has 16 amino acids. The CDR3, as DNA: TGTGCCAGCAGCTGGGGTTTTGGGGCCGGGAACACTGAAGCTTTCTTT. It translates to CASSWGFGAGNTEAFF.

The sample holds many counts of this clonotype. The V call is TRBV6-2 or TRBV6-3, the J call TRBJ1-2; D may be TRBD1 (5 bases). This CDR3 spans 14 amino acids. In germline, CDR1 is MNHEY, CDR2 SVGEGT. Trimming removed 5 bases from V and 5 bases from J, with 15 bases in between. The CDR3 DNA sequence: TGTGCCAGCAGTGACCCCGGGACTCTTTATGGCTACACCTTC. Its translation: CASSDPGTLYGYTF.

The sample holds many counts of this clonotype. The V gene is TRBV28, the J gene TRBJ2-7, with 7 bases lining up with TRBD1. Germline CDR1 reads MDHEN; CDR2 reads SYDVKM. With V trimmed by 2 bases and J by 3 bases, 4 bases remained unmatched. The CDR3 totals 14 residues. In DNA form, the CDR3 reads TGTGCCAGCAGTTTAAGACAGGGTTACTACGAGCAGTACTTC. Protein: CASSLRQGYYEQYF.

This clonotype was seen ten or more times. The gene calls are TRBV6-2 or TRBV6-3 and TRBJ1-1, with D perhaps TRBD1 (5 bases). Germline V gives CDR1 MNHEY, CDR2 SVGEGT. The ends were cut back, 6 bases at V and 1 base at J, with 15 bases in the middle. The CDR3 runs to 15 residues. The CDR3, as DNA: TGTGCCAGCAGAGAGAGACTGGGACGGAACACTGAAGCTTTCTTT. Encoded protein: CASRERLGRNTEAFF.

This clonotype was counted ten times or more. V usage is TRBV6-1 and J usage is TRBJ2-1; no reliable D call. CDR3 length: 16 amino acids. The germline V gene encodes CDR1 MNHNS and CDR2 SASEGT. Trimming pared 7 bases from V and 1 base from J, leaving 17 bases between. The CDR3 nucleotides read TGTGCCAGCACCCCCAGGTCGGGTTGGTCCTACAATGAGCAGTTCTTC. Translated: CASTPRSGWSYNEQFF.

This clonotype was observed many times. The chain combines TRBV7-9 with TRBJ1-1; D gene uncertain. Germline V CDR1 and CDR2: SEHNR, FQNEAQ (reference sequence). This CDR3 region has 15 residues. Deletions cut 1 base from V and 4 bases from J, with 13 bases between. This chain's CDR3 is CASSLGGSSFTEAFF. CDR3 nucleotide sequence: TGTGCCAGCAGCTTAGGTGGTTCCTCGTTCACTGAAGCTTTCTTT.

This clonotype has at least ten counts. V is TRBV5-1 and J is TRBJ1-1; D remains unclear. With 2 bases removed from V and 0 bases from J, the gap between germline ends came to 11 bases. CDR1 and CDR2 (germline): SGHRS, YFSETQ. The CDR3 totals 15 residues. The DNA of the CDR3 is TGCGCCAGCAGCTTTGAAGTCGGGGTGAACACTGAAGCTTTCTTT. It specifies CASSFEVGVNTEAFF.

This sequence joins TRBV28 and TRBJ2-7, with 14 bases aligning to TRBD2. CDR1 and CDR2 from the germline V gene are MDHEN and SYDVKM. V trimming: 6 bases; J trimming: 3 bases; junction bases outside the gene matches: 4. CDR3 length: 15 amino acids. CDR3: CASSAGLAGVYEQYF. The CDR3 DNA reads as TGTGCCAGCAGCGCGGGACTAGCGGGAGTCTACGAGCAGTACTTC.

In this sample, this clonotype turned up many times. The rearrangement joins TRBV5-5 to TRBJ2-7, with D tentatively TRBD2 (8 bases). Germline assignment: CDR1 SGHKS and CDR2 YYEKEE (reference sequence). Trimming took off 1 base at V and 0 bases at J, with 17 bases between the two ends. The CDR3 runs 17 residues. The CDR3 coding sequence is TGTGCCAGCAGCTTGCTCGGGGGGGGACAGAGCTCCTACGAGCAGTACTTC. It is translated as CASSLLGGGQSSYEQYF. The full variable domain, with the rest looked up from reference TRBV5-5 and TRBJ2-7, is DAGVTQSPTHLIKTRGQQVTLRCSPISGHKSVSWYQQVLGQGPQFIFQYYEKEERGRGNFPDRFSARQFPNYSSELNVNALLLGDSALYLCASSLLGGGQSSYEQYFGPGTRLTVT.

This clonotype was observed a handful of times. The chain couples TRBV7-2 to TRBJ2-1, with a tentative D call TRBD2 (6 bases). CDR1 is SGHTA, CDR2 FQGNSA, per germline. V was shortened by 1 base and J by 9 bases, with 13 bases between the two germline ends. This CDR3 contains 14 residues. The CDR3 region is CASSLGASVVEQFF. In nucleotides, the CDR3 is TGTGCCAGCAGCTTAGGGGCTAGCGTAGTTGAGCAGTTCTTC.

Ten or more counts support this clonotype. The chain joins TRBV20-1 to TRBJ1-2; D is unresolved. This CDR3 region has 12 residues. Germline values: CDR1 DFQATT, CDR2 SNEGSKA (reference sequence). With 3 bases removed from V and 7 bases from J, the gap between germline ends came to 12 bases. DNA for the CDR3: TGCAGTGCTAGTCGACGGTCTTCTGGCTACACCTTC. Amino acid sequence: CSASRRSSGYTF.

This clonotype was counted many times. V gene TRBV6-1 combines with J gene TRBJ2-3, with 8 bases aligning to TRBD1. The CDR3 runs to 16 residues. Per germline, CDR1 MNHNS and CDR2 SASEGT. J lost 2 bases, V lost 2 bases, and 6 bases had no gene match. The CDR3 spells CASSERAGGFTDTQYF. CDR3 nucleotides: TGTGCCAGCAGTGAAAGGGCAGGGGGCTTCACAGATACGCAGTATTTT.

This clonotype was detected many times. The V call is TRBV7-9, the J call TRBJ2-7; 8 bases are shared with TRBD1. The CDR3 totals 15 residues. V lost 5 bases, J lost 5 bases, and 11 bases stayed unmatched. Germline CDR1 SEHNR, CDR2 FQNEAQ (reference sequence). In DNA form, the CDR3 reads TGTGCCAGCAGCACAAGTTGGACAGGGAGCGACGAGCAGTACTTC. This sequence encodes CASSTSWTGSDEQYF.

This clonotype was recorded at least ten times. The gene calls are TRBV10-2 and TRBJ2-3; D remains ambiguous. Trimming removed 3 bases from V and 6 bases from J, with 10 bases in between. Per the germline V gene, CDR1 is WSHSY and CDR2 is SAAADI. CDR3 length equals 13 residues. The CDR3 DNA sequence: TGCGCCAGCAGTGACATCTTTCGGGATACGCAGTATTTT. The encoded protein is CASSDIFRDTQYF.

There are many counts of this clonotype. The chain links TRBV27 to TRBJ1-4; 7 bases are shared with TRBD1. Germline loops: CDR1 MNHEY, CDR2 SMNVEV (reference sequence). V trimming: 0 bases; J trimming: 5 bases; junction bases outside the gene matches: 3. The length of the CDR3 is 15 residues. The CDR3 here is CASSLSRDRNEKLFF. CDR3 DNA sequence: TGTGCCAGCAGTTTATCCCGGGACAGAAATGAAAAACTGTTTTTT.

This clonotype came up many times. The CDR3 region has the DNA TGTGCCAGCAGCTCCCCGGGGGTTGCCAGGGACGAGCAGTACTTC. Encoded protein: CASSSPGVARDEQYF. This chain uses TRBV5-6 with TRBJ2-7, with a possible D match to TRBD2 (6 bases). The CDR3 sequence is 15 residues long. Trimming took 3 bases from V and 5 from J, leaving 18 bases between them. In germline, CDR1 is SGHDT, CDR2 YYEEEE.

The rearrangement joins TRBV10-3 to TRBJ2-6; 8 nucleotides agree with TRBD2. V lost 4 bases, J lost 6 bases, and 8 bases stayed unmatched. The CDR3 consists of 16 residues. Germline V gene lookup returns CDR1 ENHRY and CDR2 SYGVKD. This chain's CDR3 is CAISGRGGFEANVLTF. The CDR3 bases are TGTGCCATCAGTGGACGGGGGGGCTTTGAGGCCAACGTCCTGACTTTC.

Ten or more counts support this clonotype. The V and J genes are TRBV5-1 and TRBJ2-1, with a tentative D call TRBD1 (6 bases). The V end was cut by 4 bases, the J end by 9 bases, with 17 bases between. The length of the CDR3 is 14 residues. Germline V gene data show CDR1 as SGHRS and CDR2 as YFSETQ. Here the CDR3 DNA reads TGCGCCAGCAGCGGACTCCCTGGGGGCGGTGAGCAGTTCTTC. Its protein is CASSGLPGGGEQFF.

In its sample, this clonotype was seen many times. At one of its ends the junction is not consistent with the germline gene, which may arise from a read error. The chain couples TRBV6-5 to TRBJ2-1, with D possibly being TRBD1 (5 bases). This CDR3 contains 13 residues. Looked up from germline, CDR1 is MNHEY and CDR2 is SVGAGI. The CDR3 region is CASIRGIYDEQFF. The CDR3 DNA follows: TGTGCCAGCATTAGGGGTATCTACGATGAGCAGTTCTTC.

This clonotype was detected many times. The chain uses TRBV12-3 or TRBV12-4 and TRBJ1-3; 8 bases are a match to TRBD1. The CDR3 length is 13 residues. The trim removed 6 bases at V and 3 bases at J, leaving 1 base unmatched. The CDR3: CASRQGGGNTIYF. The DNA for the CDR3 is TGTGCCAGCAGACAGGGGGGTGGAAACACCATATATTTT.

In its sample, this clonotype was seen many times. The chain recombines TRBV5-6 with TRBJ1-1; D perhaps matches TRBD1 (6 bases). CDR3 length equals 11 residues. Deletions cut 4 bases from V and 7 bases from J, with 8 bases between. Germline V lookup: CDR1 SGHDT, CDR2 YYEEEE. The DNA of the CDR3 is TGTGCCAGCAGCGGCAGGGGTGAAGCTTTCTTT. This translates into CASSGRGEAFF.

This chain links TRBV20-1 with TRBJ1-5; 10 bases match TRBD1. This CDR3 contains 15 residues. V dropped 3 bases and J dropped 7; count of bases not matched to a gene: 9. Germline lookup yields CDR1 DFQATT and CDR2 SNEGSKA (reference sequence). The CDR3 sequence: CSASRGTGDGQPQHF. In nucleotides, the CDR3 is TGCAGTGCTAGTCGGGGGACAGGGGACGGGCAGCCCCAGCATTTT.

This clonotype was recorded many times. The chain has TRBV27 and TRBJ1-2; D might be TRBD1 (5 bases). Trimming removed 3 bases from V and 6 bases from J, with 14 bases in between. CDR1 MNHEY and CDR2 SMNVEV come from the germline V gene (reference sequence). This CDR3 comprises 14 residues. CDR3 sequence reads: CASSFLGQKHGYTF. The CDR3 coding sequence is TGTGCCAGCAGTTTCCTGGGGCAGAAGCATGGCTACACCTTC.